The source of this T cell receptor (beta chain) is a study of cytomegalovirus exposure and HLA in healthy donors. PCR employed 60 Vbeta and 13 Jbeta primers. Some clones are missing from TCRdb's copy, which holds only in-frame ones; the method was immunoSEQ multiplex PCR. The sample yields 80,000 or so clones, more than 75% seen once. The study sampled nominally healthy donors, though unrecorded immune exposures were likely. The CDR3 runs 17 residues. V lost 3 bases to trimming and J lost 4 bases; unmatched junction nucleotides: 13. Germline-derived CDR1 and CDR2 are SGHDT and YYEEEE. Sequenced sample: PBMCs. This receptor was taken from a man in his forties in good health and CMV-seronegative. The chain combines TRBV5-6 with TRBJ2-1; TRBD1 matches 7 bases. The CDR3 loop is CASSSITGTETYNEQFF. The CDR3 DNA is TGTGCCAGCAGCTCTATTACCGGGACAGAAACTTACAATGAGCAGTTCTTC.